A selection of T cell receptor beta chains follows, all from one sample in a study of vaccination and CD4 T cells after COVID-19. No antigens are known for them. TCRdb reprocessed the PCR reads via MiXCR and lists one record per CDR3 protein. In the table there are about 19,000 distinct CDR3 sequences, 40% to 45% of which are singletons. The specimen was CD4+ T cells from blood, cultured in vitro, collected after SARS-CoV-2 vaccination. The receptors stem from a human donor who had recovered from COVID-19. CDR3s include the opening cysteine and the closing phenylalanine or tryptophan. The D gene is left open where the match is weak. Size is omitted from some rows. Given values are once, few, many or a class for expanded clones.

TRBV28	-	TRBJ2-7	TRBD2	CASSLLPSGRPLDF	TGTGCCAGCAGTTTATTGCCTAGCGGGAGGCCCTTGGACTTC
TRBV28	-	TRBJ2-7	TRBD2	CATTDLAGAHEQYF	TGTGCCACGACCGACTTAGCGGGAGCCCACGAGCAGTACTTC
TRBV6-1	few	TRBJ1-2	TRBD1	CASKQGGSPGYTF	TGTGCCAGCAAACAGGGGGGCTCGCCTGGCTACACCTTC
TRBV24-1	-	TRBJ1-2	-	CATSDGFDGGYTF	TGTGCCACCAGTGATGGGTTCGATGGGGGCTACACCTTC
TRBV7-2	-	TRBJ1-5	TRBD1	CASSSQGANQPQHF	TGTGCCAGCAGCTCCCAGGGGGCCAATCAGCCCCAGCATTTT
TRBV14	-	TRBJ2-5	-	CASSQVRDSRETQYF	TGTGCCAGCAGCCAAGTACGTGACTCTAGAGAGACCCAGTACTTC
TRBV7-2	-	TRBJ1-5	-	CASSPRGDAQPQHF	TGTGCCAGCAGCCCCCGGGGGGACGCTCAGCCCCAGCATTTT
TRBV7-2	medium-sized	TRBJ2-1	-	CASSSRDHTYNEQFF	TGTGCCAGCAGTTCGCGGGACCATACCTACAATGAGCAGTTCTTC
TRBV5-3	few	TRBJ2-7	-	CASSLAAEGYEQYF	TGTGCCAGCAGCTTGGCCGCAGAAGGCTACGAGCAGTACTTC
TRBV7-9	few	TRBJ1-2	-	CASSPILFSF	TGTGCCAGCAGCCCTATACTATTCTCATTC
TRBV24-1	few	TRBJ2-3	-	CATSVSGRSDTQYF	TGTGCCACCAGTGTATCAGGGAGGTCAGATACGCAGTATTTT
TRBV20-1	few	TRBJ2-2	-	CSARDNTGELFF	TGCAGTGCTAGAGATAACACCGGGGAGCTGTTTTTT
TRBV2	-	TRBJ2-5	-	CASRGAVQETQYF	TGTGCCAGCAGGGGGGCAGTACAAGAGACCCAGTACTTC
TRBV10-3	-	TRBJ1-1	-	CAISEASDEAFF	TGTGCCATCAGTGAAGCCAGTGATGAAGCTTTCTTT
TRBV19	-	TRBJ1-6	-	CASSPSYNSPLHF	TGTGCCAGTAGTCCGTCCTATAATTCACCCCTCCACTTT
TRBV20-1	few	TRBJ1-2	-	CSALTVLYGYTF	TGCAGTGCACTGACAGTACTCTATGGCTACACCTTC
TRBV19	-	TRBJ1-6	-	CASRPGRSSYNSPLHF	TGTGCCAGTAGACCAGGGAGGAGCTCCTATAATTCACCCCTCCACTTT
TRBV6-1	few	TRBJ1-5	-	CASSESGSNQPQHF	TGTGCCAGCAGTGAATCGGGCTCCAATCAGCCCCAGCATTTT
TRBV20-1	-	TRBJ1-5	-	CSFNRGPNQPQHF	TGCAGTTTTAATCGGGGCCCCAATCAGCCCCAGCATTTT
TRBV20-1	-	TRBJ2-3	-	CSARVSVTDTQYF	TGCAGTGCTAGGGTTAGCGTCACAGATACGCAGTATTTT
TRBV25-1	few	TRBJ1-1	-	CASTEGTGPVTAFF	TGTGCCAGCACTGAGGGGACTGGGCCGGTGACAGCTTTCTTT
TRBV19	-	TRBJ2-1	TRBD2	CASSLSGGAYNEQFF	TGTGCCAGTAGCCTTAGCGGGGGGGCCTACAATGAGCAGTTCTTC
TRBV28	-	TRBJ1-5	-	CASSSPINQPQHF	TGTGCCAGCAGTTCGCCGATCAATCAGCCCCAGCATTTT
TRBV29-1	few	TRBJ1-1	-	CSVGQGGNTEAFF	TGCAGCGTTGGCCAGGGTGGGAACACTGAAGCTTTCTTT
TRBV7-2	-	TRBJ2-3	TRBD2	CASSHGAGGNTDTQYF	TGTGCCAGCAGCCACGGGGCGGGGGGAAACACAGATACGCAGTATTTT
TRBV28	few	TRBJ2-5	TRBD2	CASSPNRGTSGIQETQYF	TGTGCCAGCAGTCCTAATCGGGGGACTAGCGGGATCCAAGAGACCCAGTACTTC
TRBV7-2	-	TRBJ1-2	TRBD1	CASSPTRQGDGYTF	TGTGCCAGCAGCCCTACCCGACAGGGCGACGGCTACACCTTC
TRBV6-1	few	TRBJ2-4	TRBD2	CASSVGSRAGDQYF	TGTGCCAGCAGTGTAGGTTCGAGAGCGGGAGACCAGTACTTC
TRBV11-2	-	TRBJ2-7	-	CASSLDATGLREQYF	TGTGCCAGCAGCTTAGATGCAACAGGGCTCCGCGAGCAGTACTTC
TRBV7-9	-	TRBJ2-2	-	CAAEDDSREFF	TGTGCCGCGGAAGATGATTCCAGGGAGTTTTTT
TRBV10-2	-	TRBJ1-3	-	CASRPTESSGNTIYF	TGCGCCAGCAGGCCGACGGAATCCTCTGGAAACACCATATATTTT
TRBV12-3/TRBV12-4	few	TRBJ2-1	TRBD2	CASSPRLAGNNEQFF	TGTGCCAGCAGTCCTAGACTAGCGGGGAACAATGAGCAGTTCTTC
TRBV27	medium-sized	TRBJ1-2	-	CASGTGHNYGYTF	TGTGCCAGCGGAACAGGGCACAACTATGGCTACACCTTC
TRBV18	-	TRBJ2-1	-	CASSTKNEQFF	TGTGCCAGCTCGACGAAGAATGAGCAGTTCTTC
TRBV7-8	-	TRBJ1-2	-	CASSLVRGEGYGYTF	TGTGCCAGCAGCTTAGTTAGAGGGGAAGGCTATGGCTACACCTTC
TRBV5-5	few	TRBJ1-1	-	CASSLTTNTEAFF	TGTGCCAGCAGCCTTACAACGAACACTGAAGCTTTCTTT
TRBV5-4	-	TRBJ2-5	-	CASSLAGLQGQETQYF	TGTGCCAGCAGCTTGGCCGGTCTGCAGGGCCAAGAGACCCAGTACTTC
TRBV27	-	TRBJ1-1	-	CASSLFGATNTEAFF	TGTGCCAGCAGTTTATTCGGGGCCACGAACACTGAAGCTTTCTTT
TRBV30	-	TRBJ1-6	-	CAWTQGPNSPLHF	TGTGCCTGGACACAGGGCCCGAATTCACCCCTCCACTTT
TRBV24-1	-	TRBJ2-5	-	CATGGPPPWETQYF	TGTGCCACCGGGGGGCCGCCCCCTTGGGAGACCCAGTACTTC